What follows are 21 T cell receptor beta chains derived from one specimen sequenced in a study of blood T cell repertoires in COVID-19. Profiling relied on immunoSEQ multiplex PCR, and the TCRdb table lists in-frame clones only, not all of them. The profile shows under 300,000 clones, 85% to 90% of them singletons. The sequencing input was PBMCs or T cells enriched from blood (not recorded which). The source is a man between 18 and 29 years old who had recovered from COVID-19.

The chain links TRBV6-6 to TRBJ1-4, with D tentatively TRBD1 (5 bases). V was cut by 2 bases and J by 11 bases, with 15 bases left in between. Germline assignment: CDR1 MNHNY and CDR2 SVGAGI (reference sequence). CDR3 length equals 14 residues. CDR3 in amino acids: CASSYVGAREKLFF. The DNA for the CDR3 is TGTGCCAGCAGTTACGTAGGGGCCCGGGAGAAACTGTTTTTT.

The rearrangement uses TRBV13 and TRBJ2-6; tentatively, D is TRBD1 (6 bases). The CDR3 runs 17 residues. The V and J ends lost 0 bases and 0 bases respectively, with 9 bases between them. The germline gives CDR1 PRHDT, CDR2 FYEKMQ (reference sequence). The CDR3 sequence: CASSLGVGASGANVLTF. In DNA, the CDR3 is TGTGCCAGCAGCTTAGGAGTGGGGGCCTCTGGGGCCAACGTCCTGACTTTC.

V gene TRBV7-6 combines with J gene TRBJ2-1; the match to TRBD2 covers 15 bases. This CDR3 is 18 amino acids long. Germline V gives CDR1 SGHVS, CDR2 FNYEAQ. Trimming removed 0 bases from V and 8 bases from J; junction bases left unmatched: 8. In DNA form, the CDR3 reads TGTGCCAGCAGCTTAGCCCGGACTAGCGGGGGGGCTGTGGATGAGCAGTTCTTC. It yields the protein CASSLARTSGGAVDEQFF.

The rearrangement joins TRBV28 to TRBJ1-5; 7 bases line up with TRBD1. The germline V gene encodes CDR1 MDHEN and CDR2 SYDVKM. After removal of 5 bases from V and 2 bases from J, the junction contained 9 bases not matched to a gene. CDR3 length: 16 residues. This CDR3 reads CASSRKTGWGNQPQHF. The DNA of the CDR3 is TGTGCCAGCAGTAGAAAGACAGGGTGGGGCAATCAGCCCCAGCATTTT.

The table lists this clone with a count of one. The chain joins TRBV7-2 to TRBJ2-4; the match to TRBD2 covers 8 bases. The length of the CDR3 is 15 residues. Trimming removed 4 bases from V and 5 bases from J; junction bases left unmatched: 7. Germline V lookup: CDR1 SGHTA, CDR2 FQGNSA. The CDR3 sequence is CASSSMGLGQNIQYF. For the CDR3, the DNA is TGTGCCAGCAGCTCTATGGGACTAGGGCAAAACATTCAGTACTTC.

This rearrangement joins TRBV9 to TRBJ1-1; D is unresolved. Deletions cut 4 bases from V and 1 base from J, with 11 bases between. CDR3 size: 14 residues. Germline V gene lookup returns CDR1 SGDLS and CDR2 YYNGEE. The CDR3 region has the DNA TGTGCCAGCAGCTCGGGAGCCAAGAACACTGAAGCTTTCTTT. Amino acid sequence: CASSSGAKNTEAFF.

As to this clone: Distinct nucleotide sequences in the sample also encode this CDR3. The CDR3 nucleotides are TGTGCCAGCTCACCAGCTAGCTCCTACGAGCAGTACTTC. It is translated as CASSPASSYEQYF. V gene TRBV18 combines with J gene TRBJ2-7; no definite D call. The CDR3 contains 13 residues. In germline, CDR1 is KGHSH, CDR2 LQKENI. The V gene lost 2 bases and the J gene lost 0 bases, with 5 bases spanning the gap.

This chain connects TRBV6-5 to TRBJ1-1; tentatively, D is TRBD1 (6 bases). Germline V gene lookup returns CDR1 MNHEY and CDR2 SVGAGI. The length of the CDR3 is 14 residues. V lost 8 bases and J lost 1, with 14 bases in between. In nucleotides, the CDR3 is TGTGCCAGCGGAAACCTCAGGGGGAACACTGAAGCTTTCTTT. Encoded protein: CASGNLRGNTEAFF.

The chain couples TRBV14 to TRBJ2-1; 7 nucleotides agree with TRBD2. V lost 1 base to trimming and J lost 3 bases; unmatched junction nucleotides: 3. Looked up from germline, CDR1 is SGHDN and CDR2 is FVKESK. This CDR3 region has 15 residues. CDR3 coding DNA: TGTGCCAGCAGCCAAGCCGGGACTAACTACAATGAGCAGTTCTTC. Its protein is CASSQAGTNYNEQFF. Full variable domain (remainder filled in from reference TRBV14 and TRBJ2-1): EAGVTQFPSHSVIEKGQTVTLRCDPISGHDNLYWYRRVMGKEIKFLLHFVKESKQDESGMPNNRFLAERTGGTYSTLKVQPAELEDSGVYFCASSQAGTNYNEQFFGPGTRLTVL.

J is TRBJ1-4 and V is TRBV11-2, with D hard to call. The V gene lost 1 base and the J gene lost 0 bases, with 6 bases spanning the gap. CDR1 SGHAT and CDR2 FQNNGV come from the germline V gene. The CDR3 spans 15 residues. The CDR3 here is CASSLGGSTNEKLFF. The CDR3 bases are TGTGCCAGCAGCTTAGGAGGGTCAACTAATGAAAAACTGTTTTTT.

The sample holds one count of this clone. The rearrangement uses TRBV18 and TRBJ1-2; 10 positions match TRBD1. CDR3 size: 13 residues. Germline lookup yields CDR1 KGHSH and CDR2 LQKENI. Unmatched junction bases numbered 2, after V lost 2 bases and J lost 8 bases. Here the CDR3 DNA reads TGTGCCAGCTCACCAGGACAGGGGGGCGGCTACACCTTC. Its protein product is CASSPGQGGGYTF.

DNA for the CDR3: TGTGCCACCAGCGAGACTAGTCTGCCGGAGACCCAGTACTTC. It is translated as CATSETSLPETQYF. This chain links TRBV15 with TRBJ2-5, with D possibly matching TRBD2 (6 bases). Trimming took off 5 bases at V and 5 bases at J, with 15 bases between the two ends. CDR1 is LNHNV and CDR2 is YYDKDF in the germline V gene (reference sequence). This CDR3 has 14 residues. Filled out from reference TRBV15 and TRBJ2-5, the complete variable domain reads DAMVIQNPRYQVTQFGKPVTLSCSQTLNHNVMYWYQQKSSQAPKLLFHYYDKDFNNEADTPDNFQSRRPNTSFCFLDIRSPGLGDTAMYLCATSETSLPETQYFGPGTRLLVL.

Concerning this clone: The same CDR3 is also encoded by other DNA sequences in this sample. The CDR3 DNA is TGTGCCAGCAGCTTAGACAGGGTTAACACTGAAGCTTTCTTT. It yields the protein CASSLDRVNTEAFF. The chain joins TRBV11-2 to TRBJ1-1, with D possibly matching TRBD1 (5 bases). The CDR3 has 14 amino acids. In germline, CDR1 is SGHAT, CDR2 FQNNGV. Trimming left V 0 bases short and J 2 bases short, with 7 bases between.

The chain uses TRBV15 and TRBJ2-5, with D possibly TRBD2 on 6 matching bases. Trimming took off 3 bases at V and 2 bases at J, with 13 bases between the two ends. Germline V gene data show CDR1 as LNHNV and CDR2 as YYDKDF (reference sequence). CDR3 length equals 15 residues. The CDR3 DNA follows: TGTGCCACCAGCAGGCTGGCGGGGAGACAAGAGACCCAGTACTTC. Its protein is CATSRLAGRQETQYF.

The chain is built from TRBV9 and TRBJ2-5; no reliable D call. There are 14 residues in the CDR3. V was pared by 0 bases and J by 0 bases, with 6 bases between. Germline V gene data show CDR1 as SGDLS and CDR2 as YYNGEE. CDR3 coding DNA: TGTGCCAGCAGCGTAGTGGCCTACCAAGAGACCCAGTACTTC. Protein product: CASSVVAYQETQYF.

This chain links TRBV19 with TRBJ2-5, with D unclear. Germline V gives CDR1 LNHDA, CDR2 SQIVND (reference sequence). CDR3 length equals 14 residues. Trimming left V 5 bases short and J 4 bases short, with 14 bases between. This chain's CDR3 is CASSSGLVPETQYF. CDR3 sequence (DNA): TGTGCCAGTAGTTCTGGCCTAGTCCCAGAGACCCAGTACTTC.

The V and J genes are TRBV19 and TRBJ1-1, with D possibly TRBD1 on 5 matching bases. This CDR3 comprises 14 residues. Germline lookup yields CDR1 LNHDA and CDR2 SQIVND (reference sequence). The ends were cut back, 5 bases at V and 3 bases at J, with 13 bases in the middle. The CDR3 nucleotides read TGTGCCAGTAGTCCCTCCAGGGTTTACACTGAAGCTTTCTTT. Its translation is CASSPSRVYTEAFF.

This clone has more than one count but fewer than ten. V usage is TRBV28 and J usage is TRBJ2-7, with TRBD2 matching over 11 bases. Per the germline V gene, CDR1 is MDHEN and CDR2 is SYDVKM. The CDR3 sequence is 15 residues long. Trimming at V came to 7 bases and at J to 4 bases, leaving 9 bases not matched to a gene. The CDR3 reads CASTFMTSGTYEQYF. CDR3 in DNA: TGTGCCAGCACCTTCATGACTAGCGGGACGTACGAGCAGTACTTC.

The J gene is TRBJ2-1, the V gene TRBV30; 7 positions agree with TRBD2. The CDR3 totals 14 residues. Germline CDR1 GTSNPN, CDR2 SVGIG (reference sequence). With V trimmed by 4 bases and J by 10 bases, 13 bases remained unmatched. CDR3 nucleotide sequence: TGTGCCTGGACAAGCGGGGACGGAATCCTCGAGCAGTTCTTC. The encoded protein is CAWTSGDGILEQFF.

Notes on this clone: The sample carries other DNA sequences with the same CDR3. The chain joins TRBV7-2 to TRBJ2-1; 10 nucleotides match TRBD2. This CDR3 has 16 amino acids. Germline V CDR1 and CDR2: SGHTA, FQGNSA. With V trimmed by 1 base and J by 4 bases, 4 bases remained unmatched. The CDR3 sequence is CASSLGVAGGYNEQFF. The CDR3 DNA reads TGTGCCAGCAGCTTAGGGGTAGCGGGAGGTTACAATGAGCAGTTCTTC.

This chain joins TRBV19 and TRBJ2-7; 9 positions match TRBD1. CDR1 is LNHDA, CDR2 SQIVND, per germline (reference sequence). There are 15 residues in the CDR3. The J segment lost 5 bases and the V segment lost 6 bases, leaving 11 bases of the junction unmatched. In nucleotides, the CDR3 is TGTGCCAGTAGCCTATCCGGGACAGGGTTGAACGAGCAGTACTTC. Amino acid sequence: CASSLSGTGLNEQYF.